Sequencing of this T cell receptor beta chain was carried out in a study of blood T cell repertoires in COVID-19. The overall study: From T cells, B-cell-depleted T cells, or PBMCs came the material, which was cDNA or gDNA.

The method was immunoSEQ multiplex PCR; TCRdb's version includes in-frame clones alone and lacks a portion of them. The sample has just over 95,000 clones, about nine tenths seen once. The germline CDR1 and CDR2 sequences are MNHEY and SMNVEV (reference sequence). The CDR3 has 16 amino acids. V lost 5 bases and J lost 6; bases outside the gene matches: 12. The J gene is TRBJ1-1, the V gene TRBV27; 10 bases fit TRBD1. The receptor was derived from a man in his fifties with acute or convalescent COVID-19. Material for sequencing was peripheral blood. The CDR3 region has the DNA TGTGCCAGCAGTCCCCGACCGGGACAGGGGTCTCCTGAAGCTTTCTTT. Protein sequence: CASSPRPGQGSPEAFF.